The rows below give T cell receptor beta chains drawn from one sample of a study of tumor-infiltrating lymphocytes in oesophageal squamous cell carcinoma. TCRdb independently ran MiXCR on the PCR reads; one entry per CDR3 protein. The data contain fewer than 15,000 distinct CDR3 sequences, roughly 50% of them singletons. Sample: esophageal tumor tissue. The receptors here all came from a male donor with esophageal squamous cell carcinoma. Both conserved end residues are part of each CDR3. Each record gives: J gene, V gene, D gene, CDR3 length, clone size, CDR3 DNA, CDR3 protein. The D gene is left open where the match is weak. Clone size is given for some rows only: seen once, a few or many times, or a class if the clone is expanded.

>TRBJ2-3|TRBV7-2|NA|14|NA
TGTGCCAGCAGCTTCCGGGACAACACAGATACGCAGTATTTT
CASSFRDNTDTQYF
>TRBJ2-7|TRBV24-1|NA|11|once
TGTGCCACCAGTGTTGGAGGGAAGCAGTACTTC
CATSVGGKQYF
>TRBJ2-3|TRBV7-2|TRBD2|20|few
TGTGCCAGCAGCTTAGCCCCCGGACTAGCGGGAGGTGCTAGCACAGATACGCAGTATTTT
CASSLAPGLAGGASTDTQYF
>TRBJ2-1|TRBV7-2|TRBD2|13|NA
TGTGCCAGCAGTGCTAGCGGTCCCTACGAGCAGTTCTTC
CASSASGPYEQFF
>TRBJ2-7|TRBV24-1|TRBD2|19|NA
TGTGCCACCAGTGAGTTGACCCCCCCTAGCGGCCCTAACACCGGGGAGCTGTACTTC
CATSELTPPSGPNTGELYF
>TRBJ2-7|TRBV7-2|NA|15|NA
TGTGCCAGCAGCTTAACTCCGGGATCCTCCTACGAGCAGTACTTC
CASSLTPGSSYEQYF
>TRBJ2-3|TRBV11-3|TRBD1|14|NA
TGTGCCAGCAGCTCCCGGACAGGGGGAGATACGCAGTATTTT
CASSSRTGGDTQYF
>TRBJ2-5|TRBV4-2|NA|15|many
TGTGCCAGCAGCCAAGGCACTACAGGGACTGAGACCCAGTACTTC
CASSQGTTGTETQYF
>TRBJ2-2|TRBV10-2|TRBD1|13|NA
TGCGCCAGCAGCACAGGGGCAGCCGGGGAGCTGTTTTTT
CASSTGAAGELFF
>TRBJ2-3|TRBV20-1|NA|15|once
TGCAGTGCTAGAGATAATTCACGAGACACAGATACGCAGTATTTT
CSARDNSRDTDTQYF
>TRBJ2-1|TRBV11-3|TRBD2|18|NA
TGTGCCAGCAGCTCCTTTGGACTAGCGGGAGGAGGAGACAATGAGCAGTTCTTC
CASSSFGLAGGGDNEQFF
>TRBJ1-1|TRBV12-2|NA|18|NA
TGTGCAAGTCGCTTACGAGGCGGAAGGGGGCTAGGGAACACTGAAGCTTTCTTT
CASRLRGGRGLGNTEAFF